The TCR beta chain under discussion was sequenced for a study of blood T cells in healthy people across ages. Broader study findings: No one knew whether donors had CMV, which possibly confounded expanded clonotype changes. Without sorted subsets, naive and antigen-experienced compartments could not be conclusively compared. Estimated diversity, derived from one million T cells, was regarded as an underestimate.

This clonotype turned up a few times. Antigen unknown. Germline CDR1 SGHRS, CDR2 YFSETQ. CDR3 length: 16 amino acids. Trimming took 3 bases from V and 1 from J, leaving 14 bases between them. Alongside a J-beta primer mix, a sample-barcoded 5' primer served in a second PCR lasting about 7 to 11 cycles. There were at least 3 million CDR3-containing paired-end reads obtained from each sample. In TCRdb, the 5' RACE reads were re-called with MiXCR into one record per CDR3 protein. The sample has 1.5 million to 1.9 million distinct CDR3 sequences; under 55% are singletons. The origin of this receptor is a woman between 18 and 30 years old in good health. The chain couples TRBV5-1 to TRBJ2-1; D might be TRBD1 or TRBD2, each matching 5 bases. Source material: blood. CDR3 residues: CASSWGSWGSYNEQFF. CDR3 sequence (DNA): TGCGCCAGCAGCTGGGGGAGTTGGGGATCCTACAATGAGCAGTTCTTC.